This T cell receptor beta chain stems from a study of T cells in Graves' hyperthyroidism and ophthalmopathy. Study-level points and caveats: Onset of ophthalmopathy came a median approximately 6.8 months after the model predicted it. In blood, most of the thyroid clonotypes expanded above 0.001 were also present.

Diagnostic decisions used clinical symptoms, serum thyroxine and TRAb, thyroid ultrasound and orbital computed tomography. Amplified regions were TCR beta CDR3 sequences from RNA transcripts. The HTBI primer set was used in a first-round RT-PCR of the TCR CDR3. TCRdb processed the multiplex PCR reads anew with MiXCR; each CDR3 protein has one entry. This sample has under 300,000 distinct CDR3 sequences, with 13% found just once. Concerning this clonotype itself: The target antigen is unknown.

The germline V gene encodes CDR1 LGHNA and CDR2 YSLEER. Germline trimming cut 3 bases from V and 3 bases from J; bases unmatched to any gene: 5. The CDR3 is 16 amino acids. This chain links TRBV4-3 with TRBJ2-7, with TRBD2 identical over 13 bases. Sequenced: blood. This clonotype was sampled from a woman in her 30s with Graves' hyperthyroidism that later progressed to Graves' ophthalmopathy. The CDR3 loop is CASSQGLAGPVYEQYF. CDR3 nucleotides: TGCGCCAGCAGCCAGGGACTAGCGGGGCCCGTCTACGAGCAGTACTTC.